The sequence of this T cell receptor (beta chain) was determined in a study of graft-versus-host responses after intestinal transplantation. Overall study context: Uniformly, recipients were administered anti-thymocyte globulin induction with subsequent tacrolimus and steroids for two to three years.

Germline V CDR1 and CDR2: SGHVS, FNYEAQ. V trimming: 5 bases; J trimming: 1 base; junction bases outside the gene matches: 12. The CDR3 sequence is 19 residues long. General study results and limits: The highest levels of circulating GvH clones went along with early declines in HvG clones after transplant. Elevated graft-versus-host to host-versus-graft clonal ratios in allografts were recorded for patients with graft-donor T cell macrochimerism. There were GvH clones found in recipient marrow, and some of them appeared first in ileum or blood.

Assay used: immunoSEQ multiplex PCR; TCRdb lists only in-frame clones, some missing. Seen here are 9,500 to 13,000 clones, around 93% observed once, and the top ten hold about 5.1%. A remark on this clone: As yet, its antigen is unknown.

The clonotype comes from a human patient who received an intestinal transplant, so some T cells may come from the graft donor. The material sequenced was PBMCs, taken nearly 70 days after transplant. The J gene is TRBJ2-6, the V gene TRBV7-6; 9 bases align to TRBD1. In nucleotides, the CDR3 is TGTGCCAGCAGCCTTGAACCCGGGACAGGGCGTTCTGGGGCCAACGTCCTGACTTTC. Residues: CASSLEPGTGRSGANVLTF.